What follows are 6 T cell receptor beta chains derived from one specimen sequenced in a study of vaccination effects on CD4 cells after COVID-19. Expansion of antigen-specific CD4+ T cells with viral peptide pools was carried out by the ViraFEST assay before sequencing. Cultured cells yielded isolated CD4+ T cells after 10 days. The data were produced by immunoSEQ multiplex PCR, yet TCRdb's version contains in-frame clones alone and is incomplete. Of approximately 30,000 clones detected, about 63% appear once; the ten largest clones hold around 28%. Antigens for these TCRs are unknown. The sample here was CD4+ T cells from PBMCs cultured with HCoV-229E spike peptides, taken before COVID-19 vaccination. Receptors originate from a human donor who received a COVID-19 vaccine.

This chain joins TRBV18 and TRBJ1-6; D is unresolved. CDR3 length: 16 residues. The germline V gene encodes CDR1 KGHSH and CDR2 LQKENI. V lost 1 base and J lost 2, with 9 bases in between. The CDR3 region has the DNA TGTGCCAGCTCACCACTCTTGGGCGCCTATAATTCACCCCTCCACTTT. This codes for CASSPLLGAYNSPLHF.

This chain connects TRBV28 to TRBJ2-1, with TRBD1 matching over 9 bases. The J segment lost 13 bases and the V segment lost 6 bases, leaving 13 bases of the junction unmatched. The CDR3 totals 14 residues. Germline V lookup: CDR1 MDHEN, CDR2 SYDVKM. The CDR3 spells CASSQGGQGRPQFF. Written as DNA, the CDR3 is TGTGCCAGCAGCCAAGGGGGACAGGGTCGGCCCCAGTTCTTC.

Note on this clone: Compared with germline, one end of the junction differs, possibly owing to a read error. The chain couples TRBV7-7 to TRBJ2-5; 12 bases map to TRBD1. The CDR3 is 16 amino acids. CDR1 is SSHAT and CDR2 is FNYEAQ in the germline V gene (reference sequence). As DNA, the CDR3 is TGTGCTAGCAGCAGCGGGACAGGGGGCCTAGTGGAGACCCAGTACTTC. Protein sequence: CASSSGTGGLVETQYF.

V gene TRBV4-1 combines with J gene TRBJ1-5; D possibly corresponds to TRBD1 (5 bases). The CDR3 is 16 residues long. The germline V gene encodes CDR1 MGHRA and CDR2 YSYEKL. V lost 1 base and J lost 1, with 11 bases in between. The DNA for the CDR3 is TGCGCCAGCAGCCAAGGATCAGGGAGGAGCAATCAGCCCCAGCATTTT. Translated: CASSQGSGRSNQPQHF.

This clone was found a few times. The V call is TRBV7-2, the J call TRBJ2-4, with 12 positions matching TRBD2. Germline lookup yields CDR1 SGHTA and CDR2 FQGNSA. The CDR3 has 19 residues. V lost 2 bases and J lost 0; bases outside the gene matches: 8. The CDR3 DNA reads TGTGCCAGCAGCTTAAGGCCTAGCGGGGGGGCGTTAGCCAAAAACATTCAGTACTTC. Its translation: CASSLRPSGGALAKNIQYF.

The chain links TRBV4-3 to TRBJ2-6; D may be TRBD1 or TRBD2 (6 bases each). V lost 1 base to trimming and J lost 2 bases, with 9 bases between them. The CDR3 spans 16 residues. Per the germline V gene, CDR1 is LGHNA and CDR2 is YSLEER. The CDR3: CASSQGGAAGANVLTF. The CDR3 DNA reads TGCGCCAGCAGCCAAGGGGGGGCTGCTGGGGCCAACGTCCTGACTTTC.